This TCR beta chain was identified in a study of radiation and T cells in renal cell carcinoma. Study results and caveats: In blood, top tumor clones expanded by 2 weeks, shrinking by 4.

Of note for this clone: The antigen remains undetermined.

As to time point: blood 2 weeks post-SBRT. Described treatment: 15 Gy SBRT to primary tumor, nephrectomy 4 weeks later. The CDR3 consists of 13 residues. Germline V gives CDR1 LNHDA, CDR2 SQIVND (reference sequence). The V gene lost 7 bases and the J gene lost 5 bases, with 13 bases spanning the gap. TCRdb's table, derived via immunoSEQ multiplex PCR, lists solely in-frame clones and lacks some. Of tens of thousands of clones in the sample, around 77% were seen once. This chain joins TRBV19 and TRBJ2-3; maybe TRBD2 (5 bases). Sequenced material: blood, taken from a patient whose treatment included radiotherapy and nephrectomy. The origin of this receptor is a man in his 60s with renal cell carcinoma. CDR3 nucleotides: TGTGCCAGTAATGAGGGAGCAGAAGATACGCAGTATTTT. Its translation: CASNEGAEDTQYF.